The rows below give T cell receptor beta chains drawn from one sample of a study of PD-L1 blockade in urothelial cancer. The protocol was immunoSEQ multiplex PCR, while the TCRdb copy is restricted to in-frame clones and leaves out a portion. The table has more than 60,000 clones, more than 70% seen once; the top ten hold approximately 11%. The source was PBMCs, collected around atezolizumab (anti-PD-L1) treatment. These receptors were collected from a man aged 60 to 75 with urothelial cancer. CDR3s include the opening cysteine and the closing phenylalanine or tryptophan. The order of the fields is V gene, clone size, D gene, J gene, CDR3 protein, CDR3 DNA. D genes are given only for firm matches. Expanded clones get a size class; other rows say once, few or many, or leave the size out.

>TRBV10-1|once|-|TRBJ2-1
CASSDTRGSYSYNEQFF
TGCGCCAGCAGTGACACTAGAGGTAGTTATTCCTACAATGAGCAGTTCTTC
>TRBV6-1|-|-|TRBJ1-6
CASEGDQGNNSPLHF
TGTGCCAGCGAGGGGGACCAGGGCAATAATTCACCCCTCCACTTT
>TRBV30|-|-|TRBJ2-3
CAWSVIGLAGADTQYF
TGTGCCTGGAGTGTAATAGGACTCGCAGGGGCAGATACGCAGTATTTT
>TRBV7-9|-|-|TRBJ1-4
CASSRTAATNEKLFF
TGTGCCAGCAGCCGGACAGCAGCAACTAATGAAAAACTGTTTTTT
>TRBV7-6|-|-|TRBJ2-1
CASSLERLNSYNEQFF
TGTGCCAGCAGCTTAGAGCGCCTCAACTCCTACAATGAGCAGTTCTTC
>TRBV27|-|TRBD2|TRBJ2-1
CASSPSLKRESEQFF
TGTGCCAGCAGTCCAAGTTTGAAGCGGGAGAGTGAGCAGTTCTTC
>TRBV14|-|-|TRBJ2-6
CASSQARSHSGANVLTF
TGTGCCAGCAGCCAGGCCAGATCCCACTCTGGGGCCAACGTCCTGACTTTC
>TRBV29-1|once|TRBD1|TRBJ2-7
CSVDRGRGEQYF
TGCAGCGTTGACAGGGGGCGCGGCGAGCAGTACTTC
>TRBV7-9|once|-|TRBJ2-1
CASSSSFYNEQFF
TGTGCCAGCAGCTCGAGTTTCTACAATGAGCAGTTCTTC
>TRBV9|-|-|TRBJ1-2
CASSVGAGRPYGYTF
TGTGCCAGCAGCGTAGGGGCAGGGAGGCCCTATGGCTACACCTTC
>TRBV5-4|-|TRBD1|TRBJ2-7
CASSLDRGQSYEQYF
TGTGCCAGCAGCCTCGATCGGGGACAGAGTTACGAGCAGTACTTC
>TRBV2|-|-|TRBJ1-2
CASSPDGAANYGYTF
TGTGCCAGCAGCCCCGATGGGGCAGCTAACTATGGCTACACCTTC
>TRBV10-3|-|-|TRBJ2-1
CAISRGNEQFF
TGTGCCATCAGTAGGGGCAATGAGCAGTTCTTC
>TRBV4-2|-|TRBD2|TRBJ2-1
CASSPGGSYNEQFF
TGTGCCAGCAGCCCGGGGGGATCCTACAATGAGCAGTTCTTC
>TRBV6-1|-|-|TRBJ1-5
CASNRDTSNQPQHF
TGTGCCAGCAATAGGGACACTAGCAATCAGCCCCAGCATTTT
>TRBV6-5|-|-|TRBJ1-2
CASSYGTLGGYTF
TGTGCCAGCAGTTACGGGACTCTGGGGGGCTACACCTTC
>TRBV5-1|-|TRBD1|TRBJ1-4
CASSYEGATNEKLFF
TGCGCCAGCAGCTATGAGGGGGCGACTAATGAAAAACTGTTTTTT
>TRBV5-4|-|TRBD2|TRBJ2-7
CASSPGLAGGREQYF
TGTGCCAGCAGCCCGGGACTAGCGGGAGGTCGGGAGCAGTACTTC
>TRBV7-3|-|-|TRBJ2-7
CASSQLTMDSSYEQYF
TGTGCCAGCAGCCAACTAACCATGGACAGCTCCTACGAGCAGTACTTC
>TRBV18|-|TRBD1|TRBJ2-3
CASSPLGQGTDTQYF
TGTGCCAGCTCACCACTAGGACAGGGAACAGATACGCAGTATTTT
>TRBV11-3|-|TRBD1|TRBJ1-2
CASSHPGTGGGDYGYTF
TGTGCCAGCAGCCACCCCGGGACAGGGGGCGGCGACTATGGCTACACCTTC
>TRBV6-6|-|TRBD1|TRBJ1-2
CASSLRTGGGYTF
TGTGCCAGCAGCCTACGGACAGGGGGTGGCTACACCTTC
>TRBV9|-|TRBD1|TRBJ2-2
CASSRQGANTGELFF
TGTGCCAGCAGCCGCCAGGGGGCGAACACCGGGGAGCTGTTTTTT